The rows below give T cell receptor beta chains drawn from one sample of a study of blood T cell repertoires in COVID-19. Libraries were prepared by immunoSEQ multiplex PCR; TCRdb keeps only in-frame clonotypes and omits some of them. The sample consists of about 80,000 clones, roughly 88% of them appearing once. Sequenced input: peripheral blood. The receptors here all came from a man in his 70s with acute or convalescent COVID-19. Both conserved end residues are part of each CDR3. The order of the fields is D gene, clone size, J gene, V gene, CDR3 DNA, CDR3 protein. A D gene is named only where the DNA matches it firmly. Only part of the rows carry a size: once, few, many, or a class if the clone is expanded.

NA,NA,TRBJ2-7,TRBV20-1,TGCAGTGCTAGTGAACGAGGAGCTGGCTACGAGCAGTACTTC,CSASERGAGYEQYF
NA,few,TRBJ2-7,TRBV27,TGTGCCAGCAGTTTTTTGGAGGGCTACGAGCAGTACTTC,CASSFLEGYEQYF
TRBD1,NA,TRBJ2-5,TRBV10-1,TGCGCCAGCAGTGCGGACAGGGGTGCAGAGACCCAGTACTTC,CASSADRGAETQYF
NA,NA,TRBJ1-5,TRBV28,TGTGCCAGCAGTTTAGGGGAGAAGCCCCAGCATTTT,CASSLGEKPQHF
TRBD2,NA,TRBJ2-7,TRBV9,TGTGCCAGCAGCGTAGGAACGGGGGGGTCCTACGAGCAGTACTTC,CASSVGTGGSYEQYF
TRBD1,once,TRBJ2-3,TRBV5-1,TGCGCCAGCAGCTTGGTTGGGACAGGGGGCGAGTTTTTCACAGATACGCAGTATTTT,CASSLVGTGGEFFTDTQYF
NA,NA,TRBJ2-7,TRBV18,TGTGCCAGCTCACCGCCAGGGATCTCCTACGAGCAGTACTTC,CASSPPGISYEQYF
NA,NA,TRBJ2-1,TRBV24-1,TGTGCCACCAGTGATAATAGTCCATCCAATGAGCAGTTCTTC,CATSDNSPSNEQFF
NA,NA,TRBJ2-5,TRBV4-1,TGCGCCAGCAGCCAACAGCCGGAAAAGGGCGGAGGGACCCAGTACTTC,CASSQQPEKGGGTQYF
TRBD1,NA,TRBJ1-4,TRBV6-2/TRBV6-3,TGTGCCAGCAGTAAAATTCCGGGACAGCCCGAAAAACTGTTTTTT,CASSKIPGQPEKLFF
NA,NA,TRBJ2-3,TRBV4-1,TGCGCCAGCAGCCAAGTAAGTGGGACACTGGTTGATACGCAGTATTTT,CASSQVSGTLVDTQYF
TRBD2,NA,TRBJ2-7,TRBV30,TGTGCCTGCCCTACTGGCGGGGGGTCCTACGAGCAGTACTTC,CACPTGGGSYEQYF
NA,NA,TRBJ1-1,TRBV10-3,TGTGCCATCGGCGCGGGAACTGAAGCTTTCTTT,CAIGAGTEAFF
TRBD2,NA,TRBJ2-7,TRBV28,TGTGCCAGCAGTCCGGGACTAGCGGTTTACGAGCAGTACTTC,CASSPGLAVYEQYF
NA,NA,TRBJ2-1,TRBV9,TGTGCCAGCAGCCCCCCTAGGTCCCCTGCCCAGTTCTTC,CASSPPRSPAQFF
TRBD2,NA,TRBJ2-1,TRBV9,TGTGCCAGCAGCGAACTGGGACTAGCGACTGGTGAGCAGTTCTTC,CASSELGLATGEQFF
NA,NA,TRBJ2-1,TRBV7-2,TGTGCCAGCAGCTTTGCAGGGAAGTCCAATGAGCAGTTCTTC,CASSFAGKSNEQFF
NA,NA,TRBJ2-7,TRBV9,TGTGCCAGCAGCGGCGGAACCGTCCATACACCGGTCTACGAGCAGTACTTC,CASSGGTVHTPVYEQYF